Listed below are T cell receptor beta chains from one sample, sequenced in a study of T cell responses to AZD1222 COVID-19 vaccine. The assay was immunoSEQ multiplex PCR, and TCRdb's table has in-frame clones only and misses some. The sample yields 75,000 to 85,000 clones, under 95% seen once. This material consisted of peripheral blood, taken on day 0 of AZD1222 vaccination. These receptors were obtained from an adult in good health. Each CDR3 is given with its conserved first and last residue. The order of the fields is clone size, V gene, J gene, D gene, CDR3 protein, CDR3 DNA. A D gene is named only where the DNA matches it firmly. Clone size appears in some rows only: once, few, many, or a class for an expanded clone.

clone size: -; V gene: TRBV2; J gene: TRBJ2-1; D gene: -; CDR3 protein: CASKQRNEQFF; CDR3 DNA: TGTGCCAGCAAGCAGCGTAATGAGCAGTTCTTC
clone size: once; V gene: TRBV7-2; J gene: TRBJ1-1; D gene: TRBD1; CDR3 protein: CASSLGQGDTEAFF; CDR3 DNA: TGTGCCAGCAGCCTAGGACAGGGGGACACTGAAGCTTTCTTT
clone size: -; V gene: TRBV4-2; J gene: TRBJ2-5; D gene: -; CDR3 protein: CASSQEYRKETQYF; CDR3 DNA: TGTGCCAGCAGCCAAGAGTACAGGAAAGAGACCCAGTACTTC
clone size: -; V gene: TRBV11-2; J gene: TRBJ1-1; D gene: -; CDR3 protein: CASSLGTNTEAFF; CDR3 DNA: TGTGCCAGCAGCTTAGGCACTAACACTGAAGCTTTCTTT
clone size: -; V gene: TRBV24-1; J gene: TRBJ2-2; D gene: -; CDR3 protein: CATSSPEQGATGELFF; CDR3 DNA: TGTGCCACCAGTTCTCCGGAGCAGGGAGCAACCGGGGAGCTGTTTTTT
clone size: once; V gene: TRBV9; J gene: TRBJ2-7; D gene: TRBD1; CDR3 protein: CASSARQGSRSEQYF; CDR3 DNA: TGTGCCAGCAGCGCCCGACAGGGATCCCGGAGCGAGCAGTACTTC
clone size: -; V gene: TRBV9; J gene: TRBJ2-1; D gene: -; CDR3 protein: CASSFWASSYNEQFF; CDR3 DNA: TGTGCCAGCAGCTTCTGGGCAAGCTCCTACAATGAGCAGTTCTTC
clone size: once; V gene: TRBV30; J gene: TRBJ2-3; D gene: -; CDR3 protein: CAWSGGLVTDTQYF; CDR3 DNA: TGTGCCTGGAGTGGCGGACTTGTCACAGATACGCAGTATTTT
clone size: -; V gene: TRBV14; J gene: TRBJ2-7; D gene: -; CDR3 protein: CASSQGPGSYEQYF; CDR3 DNA: TGTGCCAGCAGCCAAGGGCCGGGAAGCTACGAGCAGTACTTC
clone size: -; V gene: TRBV11-2; J gene: TRBJ2-2; D gene: TRBD2; CDR3 protein: CASGITSGSFGELFF; CDR3 DNA: TGTGCCAGCGGGATAACTAGCGGGAGCTTCGGGGAGCTGTTTTTT
clone size: -; V gene: TRBV2; J gene: TRBJ2-1; D gene: -; CDR3 protein: CASSEAETFYSYNEQFF; CDR3 DNA: TGTGCCAGCAGTGAAGCGGAGACTTTTTACTCCTACAATGAGCAGTTCTTC
clone size: -; V gene: TRBV5-5; J gene: TRBJ1-5; D gene: -; CDR3 protein: CASSPDPSLQPQHF; CDR3 DNA: TGTGCCAGCAGCCCGGACCCCTCATTGCAGCCCCAGCATTTT
clone size: -; V gene: TRBV18; J gene: TRBJ1-2; D gene: -; CDR3 protein: CASSAGAGYGYTF; CDR3 DNA: TGTGCCAGCTCAGCAGGGGCTGGATATGGCTACACCTTC
clone size: -; V gene: TRBV5-3; J gene: TRBJ1-3; D gene: -; CDR3 protein: CARSFGARTSGNTIYF; CDR3 DNA: TGTGCCAGAAGCTTCGGGGCCCGGACCTCTGGAAACACCATATATTTT
clone size: -; V gene: TRBV5-4; J gene: TRBJ1-1; D gene: -; CDR3 protein: CASSLTGSEAFF; CDR3 DNA: TGTGCCAGCAGCTTGACCGGGTCTGAAGCTTTCTTT
clone size: -; V gene: TRBV19; J gene: TRBJ2-5; D gene: -; CDR3 protein: CASSTVQETQYF; CDR3 DNA: TGTGCCAGTAGTACCGTGCAAGAGACCCAGTACTTC
clone size: once; V gene: TRBV30; J gene: TRBJ2-1; D gene: -; CDR3 protein: CAWRPGGSYNEQFF; CDR3 DNA: TGTGCCTGGAGGCCTGGAGGCTCCTACAATGAGCAGTTCTTC
clone size: -; V gene: TRBV6-5; J gene: TRBJ1-2; D gene: TRBD1; CDR3 protein: CASSYSEGQLYGYTF; CDR3 DNA: TGTGCCAGCAGTTACTCGGAGGGACAGCTCTATGGCTACACCTTC
clone size: -; V gene: TRBV5-8; J gene: TRBJ1-2; D gene: -; CDR3 protein: CASRAANYGYTF; CDR3 DNA: TGTGCCAGCAGGGCAGCTAACTATGGCTACACCTTC
clone size: -; V gene: TRBV3-1/TRBV3-2; J gene: TRBJ1-2; D gene: TRBD1; CDR3 protein: CASSPGGGDYGYTF; CDR3 DNA: TGTGCCAGCAGTCCAGGGGGAGGAGACTATGGCTACACCTTC
clone size: -; V gene: TRBV2; J gene: TRBJ2-2; D gene: -; CDR3 protein: CASRDRFAGELFF; CDR3 DNA: TGTGCCAGCAGAGACCGCTTCGCCGGGGAGCTGTTTTTT
clone size: -; V gene: TRBV10-2; J gene: TRBJ2-1; D gene: -; CDR3 protein: CASSEREKFYGQFF; CDR3 DNA: TGCGCCAGCAGTGAAAGGGAAAAATTTTATGGGCAGTTCTTC
clone size: -; V gene: TRBV9; J gene: TRBJ2-4; D gene: TRBD1; CDR3 protein: CASSVDSRGLSKNIQYF; CDR3 DNA: TGTGCCAGCAGCGTAGATTCCAGGGGGCTTTCCAAAAACATTCAGTACTTC
clone size: -; V gene: TRBV5-1; J gene: TRBJ2-7; D gene: -; CDR3 protein: CASSPHEGTLYEQYF; CDR3 DNA: TGCGCCAGCAGCCCGCATGAAGGGACTCTATACGAGCAGTACTTC
clone size: -; V gene: TRBV4-1; J gene: TRBJ1-1; D gene: -; CDR3 protein: CASSQGERANTEAFF; CDR3 DNA: TGCGCCAGCAGCCAAGGGGAGAGGGCGAACACTGAAGCTTTCTTT
clone size: -; V gene: TRBV6-5; J gene: TRBJ2-3; D gene: TRBD1; CDR3 protein: CASRAGQGAQDTQYF; CDR3 DNA: TGTGCCAGCAGAGCTGGACAGGGGGCTCAGGATACGCAGTATTTT
clone size: -; V gene: TRBV5-6; J gene: TRBJ2-4; D gene: TRBD2; CDR3 protein: CASSSPTSGITAGNIQYF; CDR3 DNA: TGTGCCAGCAGCAGCCCGACTAGCGGGATCACCGCAGGGAACATTCAGTACTTC
clone size: -; V gene: TRBV5-1; J gene: TRBJ2-7; D gene: TRBD1; CDR3 protein: CASRDAGTGAYEQYF; CDR3 DNA: TGCGCCAGCAGAGATGCCGGGACAGGAGCCTACGAGCAGTACTTC
clone size: -; V gene: TRBV7-3; J gene: TRBJ2-3; D gene: -; CDR3 protein: CASSLNPRDTQYF; CDR3 DNA: TGTGCCAGCAGCTTAAATCCTCGGGATACGCAGTATTTT
clone size: -; V gene: TRBV2; J gene: TRBJ2-5; D gene: -; CDR3 protein: CASILEETQYF; CDR3 DNA: TGTGCCAGCATCCTAGAAGAGACCCAGTACTTC
clone size: -; V gene: TRBV2; J gene: TRBJ1-5; D gene: -; CDR3 protein: CASSETGRNQPQHF; CDR3 DNA: TGTGCCAGCAGCGAAACAGGTCGCAATCAGCCCCAGCATTTT
clone size: -; V gene: TRBV5-1; J gene: TRBJ1-3; D gene: TRBD1; CDR3 protein: CASSLTGALGNTIYF; CDR3 DNA: TGCGCCAGCAGCTTGACAGGGGCTCTTGGAAACACCATATATTTT
clone size: -; V gene: TRBV3-1/TRBV3-2; J gene: TRBJ1-3; D gene: -; CDR3 protein: CASSQRGAGNTIYF; CDR3 DNA: TGTGCCAGCAGCCAGCGGGGGGCGGGAAACACCATATATTTT
clone size: -; V gene: TRBV6-6; J gene: TRBJ1-6; D gene: -; CDR3 protein: CASSYEGREGSPLHF; CDR3 DNA: TGTGCCAGCAGTTACGAGGGCAGGGAGGGGTCACCCCTCCACTTT
clone size: -; V gene: TRBV18; J gene: TRBJ2-7; D gene: -; CDR3 protein: CASSPSRGGYEQYF; CDR3 DNA: TGTGCCAGCTCACCATCGCGTGGAGGCTACGAGCAGTACTTC